A single sample gave rise to the 8 T cell receptor beta chains below, sequenced in a study of blood T cell repertoires in COVID-19. This table comes from immunoSEQ multiplex PCR, and its TCRdb copy is limited to in-frame clones, with some not included. The sample lists some 160,000 clones, about four fifths occurring once. Sequencing was done on a sample of peripheral blood. Receptors were obtained from a woman older than 75 with acute or convalescent COVID-19.

The V call is TRBV15, the J call TRBJ2-5, with unresolved D. This CDR3 comprises 12 residues. V lost 2 bases and J 5 bases, leaving 6 bases between the germline ends. Germline CDR1 is LNHNV and CDR2 is YYDKDF (reference sequence). CDR3 DNA sequence: TGTGCCACCAGCAGATCCGGGGAGACCCAGTACTTC. This encodes CATSRSGETQYF.

The CDR3 loop reads CSASNRGTSSYEQYF. DNA for the CDR3: TGCAGTGCTAGTAACAGGGGGACGAGCTCCTACGAGCAGTACTTC. The gene calls are TRBV20-1 and TRBJ2-7, with TRBD1 matching over 8 bases. Germline V gives CDR1 DFQATT, CDR2 SNEGSKA (reference sequence). CDR3 length: 15 residues. With V trimmed by 3 bases and J by 0 bases, 7 bases remained unmatched.

The V gene is TRBV4-1, the J gene TRBJ2-2; maybe TRBD2 (6 bases). CDR1 and CDR2 (germline): MGHRA, YSYEKL. The V gene lost 1 base and the J gene lost 4 bases, with 16 bases spanning the gap. This CDR3 region has 17 residues. This chain's CDR3 is CASSQGPGTRPTGELFF. DNA of the CDR3: TGCGCCAGCAGCCAAGGCCCCGGGACTCGGCCCACCGGGGAGCTGTTTTTT.

This CDR3 reads CASNPRPGNNEQFF. The CDR3 DNA reads as TGTGCCAGCAACCCCCGGCCAGGTAACAATGAGCAGTTCTTC. The V call is TRBV9, the J call TRBJ2-1; no clear D gene. Germline assignment: CDR1 SGDLS and CDR2 YYNGEE. Trimming removed 6 bases at V and 5 bases at J, with 15 bases between. CDR3 length: 14 residues.

This clone occurred once. The chain employs TRBV7-6 and TRBJ2-7; 7 nucleotides align to TRBD1. Looked up from germline, CDR1 is SGHVS and CDR2 is FNYEAQ. V was clipped by 0 bases and J by 1 base; unmatched bases: 9. The CDR3 loop spans 17 amino acids. CDR3 DNA: TGTGCCAGCAGCTTAGCGGGGTACAGGGGCGGGTCCTACGAGCAGTACTTC. It yields the protein CASSLAGYRGGSYEQYF.

CDR3: CASSIRDRGSNTGELFF. DNA for the CDR3: TGTGCCAGTAGTATACGGGACAGGGGGTCGAACACCGGGGAGCTGTTTTTT. The V and J genes are TRBV19 and TRBJ2-2; 11 bases fit TRBD1. The CDR3 has 17 amino acids. Germline trimming cut 2 bases from V and 0 bases from J; bases unmatched to any gene: 2. The V gene's germline CDR1 is LNHDA and CDR2 SQIVND (reference sequence).

The V gene is TRBV10-3, the J gene TRBJ2-7, with D tentatively TRBD2 (6 bases). V was trimmed by 3 bases and J by 2 bases, leaving 20 bases between them. The germline V gene encodes CDR1 ENHRY and CDR2 SYGVKD. The CDR3 length is 17 residues. In DNA form, the CDR3 reads TGTGCCATCAGTGATCCTATAAACCGGGACTCTCCCTACGAGCAGTACTTC. Protein: CAISDPINRDSPYEQYF.

The chain is built from TRBV6-6 and TRBJ1-4; 10 bases agree with TRBD1. Germline-derived CDR1 and CDR2 are MNHNY and SVGAGI (reference sequence). Trimming at V came to 6 bases and at J to 8 bases, leaving 9 bases not matched to a gene. The CDR3 is made up of 15 amino acids. DNA for the CDR3: TGTGCCAGCAGACTAGGACAGGGGGTAGGGGAAAAACTGTTTTTT. Protein product: CASRLGQGVGEKLFF.